A single sample gave rise to the 14 T cell receptor beta chains below, sequenced in a study of sequential checkpoint blockade in melanoma. Method: immunoSEQ multiplex PCR; TCRdb's copy keeps in-frame clones and lacks some. Of 3,000 to 4,000 clones listed, 24% are singletons. Treatment described: randomized to nivolumab then ipilimumab (arm A) or the reverse (arm B). The starting material was tumor tissue (inferred from file names), obtained from a patient given nivolumab and ipilimumab in sequence. The receptors originated from a human donor with melanoma.

This clone is deemed large. The rearrangement joins TRBV6-8 to TRBJ1-1; D perhaps matches TRBD1 (5 bases). The V gene lost 2 bases and the J gene lost 6 bases, with 13 bases spanning the gap. This CDR3 comprises 14 residues. CDR1 MNHGY and CDR2 SAAAGT come from the germline V gene. The CDR3 DNA follows: TGTGCCAGCAGTTACACCCCAGGGTCCCCTGAAGCTTTCTTT. Amino acid sequence: CASSYTPGSPEAFF.

The chain couples TRBV5-1 to TRBJ1-1; D gene ambiguous. This CDR3 region has 16 residues. Germline CDR1 and CDR2: SGHRS and YFSETQ. The V end lost 0 bases, the J end lost 6 bases, and 18 bases lay between the germline ends. In DNA form, the CDR3 reads TGCGCCAGCAGCTTGGGAGTTTCAGCCCCGTCCGCTGAAGCTTTCTTT. This codes for CASSLGVSAPSAEAFF.

This clone was observed at least ten times. The chain joins TRBV11-3 to TRBJ2-3; D is uncertain. Trimming took off 7 bases at V and 0 bases at J, with 14 bases between the two ends. Germline CDR1 SGHNT, CDR2 YENEEA. This CDR3 has 15 residues. CDR3 coding DNA: TGTGCCAGCACCTTCGACTCGGCTAGCACAGATACGCAGTATTTT. It is translated as CASTFDSASTDTQYF.

There are a few counts of this clone. This chain joins TRBV9 and TRBJ1-5, with 7 nucleotides matching TRBD1. The CDR3 covers 16 residues. The ends lost 3 bases at V and 1 base at J; junction bases unmatched: 7. From germline, CDR1 is SGDLS and CDR2 YYNGEE. The CDR3: CASSGGRGISNQPQHF. The CDR3 nucleotides read TGTGCCAGCAGCGGGGGCAGGGGGATAAGCAATCAGCCCCAGCATTTT.

The V gene is TRBV19, the J gene TRBJ2-4, with no clear D. Germline loops: CDR1 LNHDA, CDR2 SQIVND (reference sequence). This CDR3 spans 15 amino acids. V gave up 6 bases and J gave up 0 bases, with 12 bases separating them. The CDR3 reads CASRPGPVAKNIQYF. CDR3 sequence (DNA): TGTGCCAGTAGGCCAGGTCCCGTAGCCAAAAACATTCAGTACTTC.

The gene calls are TRBV23-1 and TRBJ1-6; 7 nucleotides align to TRBD1. TRBV23-1 is recorded as an ORF, its role being uncertain. V lost 6 bases and J lost 4; bases outside the gene matches: 9. The CDR3 covers 16 residues. The CDR3 is CASSQDLQGYNSPLHF. In nucleotides, the CDR3 is TGCGCCAGCAGCCAAGATTTACAGGGGTATAATTCACCCCTCCACTTT.

This clone occurred a few times. CDR3: CASSVQGGSGNTIYF. The CDR3 DNA sequence: TGTGCCAGCAGCGTGCAGGGGGGCTCTGGAAACACCATATATTTT. This rearrangement joins TRBV9 to TRBJ1-3; the match to TRBD1 covers 7 bases. The germline gives CDR1 SGDLS, CDR2 YYNGEE. V shed 2 bases and J 0 bases; nucleotides not matched to a gene: 2. The CDR3 loop spans 15 amino acids.

This clone has at least ten counts. The chain couples TRBV7-6 to TRBJ2-1; D not resolved. In germline, CDR1 is SGHVS, CDR2 FNYEAQ. CDR3 length: 15 residues. V was pared by 5 bases and J by 7 bases, with 18 bases between. CDR3 residues: CASSPEPGYENEQFF. Written as DNA, the CDR3 is TGTGCCAGCAGCCCCGAACCCGGGTATGAGAATGAGCAGTTCTTC.

A few counts support this clone. The V gene is TRBV6-8, the J gene TRBJ2-3; the match to TRBD2 covers 11 bases. The CDR3 has 17 amino acids. V lost 5 bases, J lost 2 bases, and 9 bases stayed unmatched. Per germline, CDR1 MNHGY and CDR2 SAAAGT. CDR3 nucleotides: TGTGCCAGCAGTGTTGAGGCTAGCGGGGGGTACACAGATACGCAGTATTTT. Its protein is CASSVEASGGYTDTQYF.

This clone is labeled medium-sized. The V and J genes are TRBV11-3 and TRBJ1-1; D call uncertain. The length of the CDR3 is 15 residues. Germline-derived CDR1 and CDR2 are SGHNT and YENEEA. V lost 5 bases and J 1 base, leaving 14 bases between the germline ends. The CDR3 DNA is TGTGCCAGCAGCCCGAGCTGGGGTCGGAACACTGAAGCTTTCTTT. Translated: CASSPSWGRNTEAFF.

This rearrangement joins TRBV6-1 to TRBJ1-5; D gene uncertain. The CDR3 spans 13 residues. Looked up from germline, CDR1 is MNHNS and CDR2 is SASEGT. With 0 bases removed from V and 10 bases from J, the gap between germline ends came to 10 bases. The CDR3 DNA sequence: TGTGCCAGCAGTGAAGCGTCCGGCGTACCCCAGCATTTT. Its protein product is CASSEASGVPQHF.

The chain links TRBV5-1 to TRBJ1-3, with 8 bases lining up with TRBD1. The CDR3 has 16 residues. Unmatched junction bases numbered 3, after V lost 1 base and J lost 0 bases. From germline, CDR1 is SGHRS and CDR2 YFSETQ. DNA for the CDR3: TGCGCCAGCAGCTTGAGGGACAGGAGCTCTGGAAACACCATATATTTT. This translates into CASSLRDRSSGNTIYF.

This clone occurred many times. The chain recombines TRBV11-3 with TRBJ1-4; tentative D call: TRBD1 (5 bases). CDR3 size: 19 residues. The germline V gene has CDR1 SGHNT and CDR2 YENEEA. V was cut by 7 bases and J by 2 bases, with 26 bases left in between. The CDR3 reads CASTSPGKIRYRTNEKLFF. CDR3 in DNA: TGTGCCAGCACCTCCCCAGGGAAGATTAGGTATCGGACTAATGAAAAACTGTTTTTT.

By proportion, this clone is medium-sized (0.01 to 0.1%). V and J are TRBV6-8 and TRBJ1-3; no clear D gene. CDR1 is MNHGY, CDR2 SAAAGT, per germline. CDR3 length: 12 residues. V lost 7 bases and J 2 bases, leaving 6 bases between the germline ends. The CDR3 sequence is CASTDPGNTIYF. For the CDR3, the DNA is TGTGCCAGCACAGATCCTGGAAACACCATATATTTT.